This record concerns one T cell receptor beta chain sequence. The data were obtained in a study of T cell changes during pregnancy in multiple sclerosis. In germline, CDR1 is SEHNR, CDR2 FQNEAQ (reference sequence). With V trimmed by 8 bases and J by 4 bases, 8 bases remained unmatched. This CDR3 has 15 residues. TCRdb's table, derived via immunoSEQ multiplex PCR, lists solely in-frame clones and lacks some. The table records some 74,000 clones, 80% to 95% of them present only once. The chain joins TRBV7-9 to TRBJ2-1, with 10 bases matching TRBD2. The specimen comprised peripheral blood, sampled before pregnancy. The source is a female donor with multiple sclerosis, enrolled in a pregnancy study. CDR3 in amino acids: CASGQGLAYYNEQFF. The CDR3 bases are TGTGCCAGCGGCCAGGGACTAGCGTATTACAATGAGCAGTTCTTC.